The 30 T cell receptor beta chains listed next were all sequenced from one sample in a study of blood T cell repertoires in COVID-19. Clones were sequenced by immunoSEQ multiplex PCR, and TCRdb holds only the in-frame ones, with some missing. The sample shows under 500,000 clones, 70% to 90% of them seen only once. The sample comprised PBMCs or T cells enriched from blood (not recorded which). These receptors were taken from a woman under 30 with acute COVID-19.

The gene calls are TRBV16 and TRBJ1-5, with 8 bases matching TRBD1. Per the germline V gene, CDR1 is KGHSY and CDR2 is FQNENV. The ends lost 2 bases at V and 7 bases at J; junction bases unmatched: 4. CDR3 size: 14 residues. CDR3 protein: CASSQGQGGQPQHF. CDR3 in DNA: TGTGCCAGCAGCCAAGGACAGGGCGGACAGCCCCAGCATTTT. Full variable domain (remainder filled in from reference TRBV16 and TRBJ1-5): GEEVAQTPKHLVRGEGQKAKLYCAPIKGHSYVFWYQQVLKNEFKFLISFQNENVFDETGMPKERFSAKCLPNSPCSLEIQATKLEDSAVYFCASSQGQGGQPQHFGDGTRLSIL.

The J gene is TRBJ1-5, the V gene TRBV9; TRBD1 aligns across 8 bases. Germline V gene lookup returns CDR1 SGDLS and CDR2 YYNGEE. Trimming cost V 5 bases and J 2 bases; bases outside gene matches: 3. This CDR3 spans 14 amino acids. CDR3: CASSGQGGNQPQHF. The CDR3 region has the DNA TGTGCCAGCAGTGGACAGGGCGGCAATCAGCCCCAGCATTTT. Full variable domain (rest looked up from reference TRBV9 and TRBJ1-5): DSGVTQTPKHLITATGQRVTLRCSPRSGDLSVYWYQQSLDQGLQFLIQYYNGEERAKGNILERFSAQQFPDLHSELNLSSLELGDSALYFCASSGQGGNQPQHFGDGTRLSIL.

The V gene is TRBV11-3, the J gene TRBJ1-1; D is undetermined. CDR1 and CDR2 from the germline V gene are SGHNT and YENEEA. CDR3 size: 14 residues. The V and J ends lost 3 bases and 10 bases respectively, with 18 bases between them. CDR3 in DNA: TGTGCCAGCAGCTTGTGGGGAGCCGGCGAAGGAGCTTTCTTT. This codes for CASSLWGAGEGAFF.

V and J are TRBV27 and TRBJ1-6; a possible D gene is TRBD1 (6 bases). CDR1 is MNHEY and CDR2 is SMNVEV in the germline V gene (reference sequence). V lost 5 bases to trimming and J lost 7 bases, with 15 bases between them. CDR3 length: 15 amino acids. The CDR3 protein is CASSEQGSGNSPLHF. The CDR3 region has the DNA TGTGCCAGCAGTGAACAGGGTTCCGGGAATTCACCCCTCCACTTT.

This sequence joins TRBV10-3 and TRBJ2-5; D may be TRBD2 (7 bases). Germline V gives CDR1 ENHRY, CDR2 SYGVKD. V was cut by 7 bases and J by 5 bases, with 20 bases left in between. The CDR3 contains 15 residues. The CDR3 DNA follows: TGTGCCATCAAGGGTTGGTCGGGGGGCGTGGAGACCCAGTACTTC. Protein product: CAIKGWSGGVETQYF.

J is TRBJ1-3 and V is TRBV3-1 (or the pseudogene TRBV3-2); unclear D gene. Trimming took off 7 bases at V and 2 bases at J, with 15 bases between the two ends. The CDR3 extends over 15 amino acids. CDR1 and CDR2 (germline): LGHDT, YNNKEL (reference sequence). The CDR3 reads CASTPARATGNTIYF. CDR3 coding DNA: TGTGCCAGCACCCCAGCGAGGGCAACTGGAAACACCATATATTTT.

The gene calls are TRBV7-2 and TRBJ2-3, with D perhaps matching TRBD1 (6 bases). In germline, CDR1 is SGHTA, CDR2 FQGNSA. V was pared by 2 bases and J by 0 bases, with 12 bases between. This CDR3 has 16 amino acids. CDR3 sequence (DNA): TGTGCCAGCAGCTTACAAGGGGGACGGAGCACAGATACGCAGTATTTT. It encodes CASSLQGGRSTDTQYF. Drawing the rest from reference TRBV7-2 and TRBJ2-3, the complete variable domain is GAGVSQSPSNKVTEKGKDVELRCDPISGHTALYWYRQSLGQGLEFLIYFQGNSAPDKSGLPSDRFSAERTGGSVSTLTIQRTQQEDSAVYLCASSLQGGRSTDTQYFGPGTRLTVL.

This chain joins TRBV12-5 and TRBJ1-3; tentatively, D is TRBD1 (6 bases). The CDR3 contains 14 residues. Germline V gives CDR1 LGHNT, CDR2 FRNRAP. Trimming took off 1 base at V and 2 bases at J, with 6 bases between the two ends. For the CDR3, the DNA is TGTGCTAGTGGTTTGGGACAGGCTGGAAACACCATATATTTT. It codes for CASGLGQAGNTIYF. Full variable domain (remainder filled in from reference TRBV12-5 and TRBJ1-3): DARVTQTPRHKVTEMGQEVTMRCQPILGHNTVFWYRQTMMQGLELLAYFRNRAPLDDSGMPKDRFSAEMPDATLATLKIQPSEPRDSAVYFCASGLGQAGNTIYFGEGSWLTVV.

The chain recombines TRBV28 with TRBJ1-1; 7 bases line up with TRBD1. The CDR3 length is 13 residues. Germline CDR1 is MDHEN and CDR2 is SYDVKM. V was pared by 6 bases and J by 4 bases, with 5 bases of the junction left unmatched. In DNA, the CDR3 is TGTGCCAGCAGGACCGGGACAGCCACTGAAGCTTTCTTT. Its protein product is CASRTGTATEAFF.

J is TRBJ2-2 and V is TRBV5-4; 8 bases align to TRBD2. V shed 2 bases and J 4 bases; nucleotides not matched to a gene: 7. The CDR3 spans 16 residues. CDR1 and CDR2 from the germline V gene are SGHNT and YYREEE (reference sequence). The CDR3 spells CASSFPGGGITGELFF. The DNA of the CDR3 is TGTGCCAGCAGCTTTCCCGGCGGGGGGATCACCGGGGAGCTGTTTTTT.

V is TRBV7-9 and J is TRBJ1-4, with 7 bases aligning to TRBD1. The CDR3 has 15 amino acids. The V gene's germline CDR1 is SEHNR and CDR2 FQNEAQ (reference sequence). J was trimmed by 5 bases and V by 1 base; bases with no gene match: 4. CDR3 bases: TGTGCCAGCAGCTTAGTCGGCAGGGGGAATGAAAAACTGTTTTTT. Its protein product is CASSLVGRGNEKLFF.

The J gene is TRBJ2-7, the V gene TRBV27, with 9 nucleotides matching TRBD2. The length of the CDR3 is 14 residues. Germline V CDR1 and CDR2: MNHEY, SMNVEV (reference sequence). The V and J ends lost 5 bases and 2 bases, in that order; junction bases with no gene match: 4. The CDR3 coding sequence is TGTGCCAGCAGTCCTAGCGGGATGCCCTACGAGCAGTACTTC. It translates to CASSPSGMPYEQYF.

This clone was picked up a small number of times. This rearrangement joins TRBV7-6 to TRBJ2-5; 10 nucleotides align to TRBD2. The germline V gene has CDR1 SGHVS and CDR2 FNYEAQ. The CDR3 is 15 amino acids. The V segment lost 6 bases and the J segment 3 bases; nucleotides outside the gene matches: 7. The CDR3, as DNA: TGTGCCAGCAGGGCCGGTACTAGCGGGAAAGAGACCCAGTACTTC. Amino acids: CASRAGTSGKETQYF.

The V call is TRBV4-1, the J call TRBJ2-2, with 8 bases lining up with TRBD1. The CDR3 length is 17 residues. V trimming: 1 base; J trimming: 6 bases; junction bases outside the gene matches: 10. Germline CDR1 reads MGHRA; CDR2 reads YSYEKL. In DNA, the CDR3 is TGCGCCAGCAGCCAAGTGTGGGCAGGGGGCATTTCCGGGGAGCTGTTTTTT. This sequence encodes CASSQVWAGGISGELFF.

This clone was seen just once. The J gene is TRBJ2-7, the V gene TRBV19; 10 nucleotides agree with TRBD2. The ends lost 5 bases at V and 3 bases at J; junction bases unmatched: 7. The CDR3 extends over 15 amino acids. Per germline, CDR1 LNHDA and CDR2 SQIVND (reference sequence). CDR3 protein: CASSPSGGANYEQYF. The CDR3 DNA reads TGTGCCAGTAGTCCCAGCGGGGGGGCAAACTACGAGCAGTACTTC.

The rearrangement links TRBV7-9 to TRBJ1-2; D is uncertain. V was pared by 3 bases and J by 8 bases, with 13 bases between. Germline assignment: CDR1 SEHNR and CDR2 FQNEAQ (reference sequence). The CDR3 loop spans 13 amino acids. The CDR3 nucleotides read TGTGCCAGCAGCTTTAGCGCCCGGCCAGGCTACACCTTC. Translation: CASSFSARPGYTF.

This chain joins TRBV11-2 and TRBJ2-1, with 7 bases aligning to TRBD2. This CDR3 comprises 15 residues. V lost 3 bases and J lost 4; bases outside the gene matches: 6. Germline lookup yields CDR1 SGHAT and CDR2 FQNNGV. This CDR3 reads CASSFTGGHYNEQFF. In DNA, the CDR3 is TGTGCCAGCAGCTTTACGGGAGGACATTACAATGAGCAGTTCTTC.

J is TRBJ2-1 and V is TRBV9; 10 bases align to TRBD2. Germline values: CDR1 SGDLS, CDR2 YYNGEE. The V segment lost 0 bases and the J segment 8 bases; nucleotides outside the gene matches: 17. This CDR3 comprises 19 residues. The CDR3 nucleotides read TGTGCCAGCAGCGTAGCTACGAGGTTTCCTAGCGGGAGCGTTGATGAGCAGTTCTTC. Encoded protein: CASSVATRFPSGSVDEQFF.

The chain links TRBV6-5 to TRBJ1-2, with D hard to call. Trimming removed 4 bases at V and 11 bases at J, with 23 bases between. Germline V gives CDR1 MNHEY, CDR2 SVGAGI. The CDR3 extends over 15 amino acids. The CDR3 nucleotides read TGTGCCAGCAGTTCCAAGTTCGTAGGTTCTCAGACTTACACCTTC. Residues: CASSSKFVGSQTYTF.

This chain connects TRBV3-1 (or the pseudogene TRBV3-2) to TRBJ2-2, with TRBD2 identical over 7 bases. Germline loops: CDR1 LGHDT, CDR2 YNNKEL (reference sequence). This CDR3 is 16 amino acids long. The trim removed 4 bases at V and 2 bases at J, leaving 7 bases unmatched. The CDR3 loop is CASSPRLAINTGELFF. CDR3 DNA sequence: TGTGCCAGCAGCCCCCGACTAGCCATAAACACCGGGGAGCTGTTTTTT.

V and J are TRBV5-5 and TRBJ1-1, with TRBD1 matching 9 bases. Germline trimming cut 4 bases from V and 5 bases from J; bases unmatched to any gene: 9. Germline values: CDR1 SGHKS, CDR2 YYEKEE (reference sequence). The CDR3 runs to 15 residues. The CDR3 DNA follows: TGTGCCAGCAGCCTACCGGGACAGGGTGTGACTGAAGCTTTCTTT. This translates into CASSLPGQGVTEAFF.

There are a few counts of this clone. The chain's CDR3 is CASSSTGSGANVLTF. DNA of the CDR3: TGTGCCAGCAGCTCGACAGGGTCTGGGGCCAACGTCCTGACTTTC. The V and J genes are TRBV5-4 and TRBJ2-6; 7 nucleotides line up with TRBD1. The V gene's germline CDR1 is SGHNT and CDR2 YYREEE (reference sequence). The CDR3 is 15 residues long. V lost 3 bases to trimming and J lost 1 base; unmatched junction nucleotides: 1.

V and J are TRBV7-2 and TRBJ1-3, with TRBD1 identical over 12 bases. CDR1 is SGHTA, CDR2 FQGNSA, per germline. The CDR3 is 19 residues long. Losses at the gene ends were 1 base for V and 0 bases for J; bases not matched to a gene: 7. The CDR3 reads CASSLGWGQGAPSGNTIYF. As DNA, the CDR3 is TGTGCCAGCAGCTTAGGATGGGGACAGGGGGCCCCCTCTGGAAACACCATATATTTT.

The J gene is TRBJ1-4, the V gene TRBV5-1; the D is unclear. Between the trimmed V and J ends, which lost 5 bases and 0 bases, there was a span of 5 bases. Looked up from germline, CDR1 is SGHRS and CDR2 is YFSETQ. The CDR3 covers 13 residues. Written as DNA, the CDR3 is TGCGCCAGCAGACGGGCAACTAATGAAAAACTGTTTTTT. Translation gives CASRRATNEKLFF.

The CDR3 bases are TGTGCCAGCAGTTACCTTGGAGGGGGCTACACCTTC. Translation: CASSYLGGGYTF. The gene calls are TRBV6-5 and TRBJ1-2, with D unclear. Germline V gene lookup returns CDR1 MNHEY and CDR2 SVGAGI. The CDR3 consists of 12 residues. Trimming pared 2 bases from V and 8 bases from J, leaving 9 bases between.

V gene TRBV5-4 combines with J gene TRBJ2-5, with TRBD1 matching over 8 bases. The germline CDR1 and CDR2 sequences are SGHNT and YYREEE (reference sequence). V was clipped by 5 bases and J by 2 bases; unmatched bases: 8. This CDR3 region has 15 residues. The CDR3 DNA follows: TGTGCCAGCAGTTCTCAGGGGGCAGGTCAAGAGACCCAGTACTTC. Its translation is CASSSQGAGQETQYF. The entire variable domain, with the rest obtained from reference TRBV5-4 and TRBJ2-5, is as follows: ETGVTQSPTHLIKTRGQQVTLRCSSQSGHNTVSWYQQALGQGPQFIFQYYREEENGRGNFPPRFSGLQFPNYSSELNVNALELDDSALYLCASSSQGAGQETQYFGPGTRLLVL.

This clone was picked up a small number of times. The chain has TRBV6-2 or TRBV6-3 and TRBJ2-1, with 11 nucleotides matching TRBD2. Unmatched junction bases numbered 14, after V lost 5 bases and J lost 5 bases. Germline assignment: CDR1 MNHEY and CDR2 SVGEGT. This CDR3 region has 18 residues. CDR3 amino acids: CASSRGLAETRRHNEQFF. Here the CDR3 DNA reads TGTGCCAGCAGTAGGGGACTAGCGGAAACCCGGAGGCACAATGAGCAGTTCTTC.

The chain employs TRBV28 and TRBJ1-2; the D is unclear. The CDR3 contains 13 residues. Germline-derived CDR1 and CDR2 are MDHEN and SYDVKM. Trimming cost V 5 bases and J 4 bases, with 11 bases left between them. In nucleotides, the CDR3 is TGTGCCAGCAGTAGGAACAGAGCCTATGGCTACACCTTC. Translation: CASSRNRAYGYTF.

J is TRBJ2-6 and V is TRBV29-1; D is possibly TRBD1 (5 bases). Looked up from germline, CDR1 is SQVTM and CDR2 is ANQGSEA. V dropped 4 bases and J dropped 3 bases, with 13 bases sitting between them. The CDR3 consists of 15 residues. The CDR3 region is CSVGPAGYGANVLTF. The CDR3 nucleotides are TGCAGCGTTGGTCCGGCAGGGTATGGGGCCAACGTCCTGACTTTC.

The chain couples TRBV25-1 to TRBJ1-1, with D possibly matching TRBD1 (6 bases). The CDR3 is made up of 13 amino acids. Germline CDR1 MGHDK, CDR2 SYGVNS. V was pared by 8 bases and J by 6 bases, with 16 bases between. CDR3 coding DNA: TGTGCCAGCGTAGATCAGGGGAGGGCTGAAGCTTTCTTT. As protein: CASVDQGRAEAFF.